The present entry profiles one T cell receptor beta chain with its context. The record originates from a study of cytomegalovirus exposure and HLA in healthy donors. Sequenced by immunoSEQ multiplex PCR; TCRdb stores in-frame clones only, minus some. The table includes about 160,000 clones, around 92% detected once. Trimming cost V 3 bases and J 2 bases, with 11 bases left between them. Germline assignment: CDR1 MNHNS and CDR2 SASEGT. The CDR3 runs 14 residues. This receptor was taken from a man between 18 and 29 years old in good health and CMV-seropositive. The material sequenced was PBMCs. The V call is TRBV6-1, the J call TRBJ2-7; perhaps TRBD1 as D (6 bases). CDR3 DNA sequence: TGTGCCAGCAGTGATTTGGACAGAACCTACGAGCAGTACTTC. It is translated as CASSDLDRTYEQYF.